Detailed here is one T cell receptor beta chain. What it binds is not known. The method was immunoSEQ multiplex PCR; TCRdb's version includes in-frame clones alone and lacks a portion of them. The sample shows about 140,000 clones, less than 95% of them seen only once. The sample is drawn from a study of cytotoxic CD8 clonotypes in ibrutinib-treated CLL. Whole-study context: Partial responders approximately 24, complete 2; around twelve progressed and around 15 stayed in remission by median about 5.5 years. General study points: Samples from sustained-remission and progressing patients were taken at different times. At progression, clonality fell back toward baseline after rising at ibrutinib response.

The input for sequencing was PBMCs, taken after 12 months of ibrutinib treatment. The TCR originated in a human donor with chronic lymphocytic leukemia.

The CDR3 here is CASSPEGTRYNEQFF. The CDR3 coding sequence is TGCGCCAGCAGCCCCGAGGGGACTAGGTACAATGAGCAGTTCTTC. The genes are TRBV5-1 and TRBJ2-1; 8 nucleotides line up with TRBD2. V was clipped by 4 bases and J by 4 bases; unmatched bases: 7. From germline, CDR1 is SGHRS and CDR2 YFSETQ. The CDR3 runs to 15 residues.